Listed below are T cell receptor beta chains from one sample, sequenced in a study of T-cell reconstitution after alpha-beta-depleted transplantation in children. MiXCR, applied by TCRdb to the PCR reads, yields one record per CDR3 protein. The sample has about 980,000 distinct CDR3 sequences; roughly 31% are singletons. Specimen: PBMCs, mostly from graft donor cells, collected 360 days after TCRalphabeta/CD19-depleted stem cell transplant. These receptors originate from a boy younger than two who had a stem cell transplant for SCID, so the T cells may come from the graft donor. Both conserved end residues are part of each CDR3. A D gene is named only where the DNA matches it firmly. Part of the rows lack a size; the others show once, few, many or a class for expanded clones.

d_call,clone_size,v_call,j_call,cdr3_length,cdr3_aa,cdr3_nt
.,few,TRBV7-2,TRBJ1-5,14,CASSWDGGFQPQHF,TGTGCCAGCAGCTGGGACGGAGGATTTCAGCCCCAGCATTTT
TRBD2,.,TRBV6-5,TRBJ2-2,15,CASSWSGGGTGELFF,TGTGCCAGCAGTTGGAGCGGGGGGGGAACCGGGGAGCTGTTTTTT
.,.,TRBV20-1,TRBJ1-1,14,CSAGGVTGDTEAFF,TGCAGTGCGGGAGGAGTGACAGGAGACACTGAAGCTTTCTTT
.,.,TRBV28,TRBJ1-2,13,CATLQTTSYGYTF,TGTGCCACCCTTCAAACCACTTCCTATGGCTACACCTTC
.,.,TRBV5-6,TRBJ2-5,13,CASSSLEAETQYF,TGTGCCAGCAGCTCCCTCGAGGCAGAGACCCAGTACTTC
TRBD2,few,TRBV4-2,TRBJ2-3,17,CASSQDRAGESTDTQYF,TGTGCCAGCAGCCAAGATCGAGCGGGGGAAAGCACAGATACGCAGTATTTT
TRBD1,few,TRBV29-1,TRBJ1-1,15,CSVRPGTGGDTEAFF,TGCAGCGTCCGTCCCGGGACAGGGGGGGACACTGAAGCTTTCTTT
.,many,TRBV5-1,TRBJ2-2,15,CAIPWTDSNTGELFF,TGCGCCATCCCATGGACGGACTCGAACACCGGGGAGCTGTTTTTT
.,few,TRBV12-3/TRBV12-4,TRBJ2-7,14,CASSHSASSYEQYF,TGTGCCAGCAGCCATTCTGCGAGCTCCTACGAGCAGTACTTC
TRBD1,few,TRBV6-5,TRBJ2-7,13,CASTWTGDYEQYF,TGTGCCAGCACTTGGACAGGGGACTACGAGCAGTACTTC
.,few,TRBV12-3/TRBV12-4,TRBJ2-7,14,CASSLVAPGDEQYF,TGTGCCAGCAGTTTAGTGGCCCCAGGGGACGAGCAGTACTTC
.,.,TRBV12-3/TRBV12-4,TRBJ2-3,16,CASSSGRGGQTDTQYF,TGTGCCAGCAGTTCTGGGCGAGGGGGTCAGACAGATACGCAGTATTTT
TRBD1,.,TRBV12-3/TRBV12-4,TRBJ1-1,19,CASSPLGRDRGIGHTEAFF,TGTGCCAGCAGTCCCCTTGGACGGGACAGGGGCATTGGACACACTGAAGCTTTCTTT
TRBD1,.,TRBV5-4,TRBJ2-3,15,CASSLEGQPTDTQYF,TGTGCCAGCAGCTTGGAGGGACAGCCCACAGATACGCAGTATTTT
.,.,TRBV25-1,TRBJ1-5,15,CASKGGGPGNQPQHF,TGTGCCAGCAAAGGGGGGGGTCCGGGCAATCAGCCCCAGCATTTT
TRBD2,.,TRBV6-2/TRBV6-3,TRBJ2-4,14,CASSSGGQRNIQYF,TGTGCCAGCAGTTCGGGGGGGCAGCGGAACATTCAGTACTTC
.,few,TRBV28,TRBJ2-7,16,CASSLGQGLPRDEQYF,TGTGCCAGCAGTTTAGGGCAGGGGCTCCCTCGGGACGAGCAGTACTTC
.,few,TRBV18,TRBJ2-1,16,CASSLSGQSKHSEQFF,TGTGCCAGCTCACTAAGTGGACAGTCTAAGCACAGTGAGCAGTTCTTC
.,few,TRBV4-3,TRBJ2-3,18,CASSQRHPGEDLTDTQYF,TGCGCCAGCAGCCAACGTCACCCCGGTGAGGATCTCACAGATACGCAGTATTTT
TRBD1,.,TRBV6-2/TRBV6-3,TRBJ2-2,15,CASSYGTVNTGELFF,TGTGCCAGCAGTTACGGGACAGTGAACACCGGGGAGCTGTTTTTT
TRBD1,.,TRBV18,TRBJ2-1,14,CASYLDRVYNEQFF,TGTGCCAGCTACTTGGACAGGGTCTACAATGAGCAGTTCTTC
.,.,TRBV27,TRBJ2-3,13,CASTDQDGDTQYF,TGTGCCAGCACGGACCAAGATGGAGATACGCAGTATTTT
.,few,TRBV12-3/TRBV12-4,TRBJ2-1,15,CASSRDLPPYNEQFF,TGTGCCAGCAGTCGGGACTTGCCGCCCTACAATGAGCAGTTCTTC
TRBD2,few,TRBV7-2,TRBJ2-1,15,CASSLVTSGAREQFF,TGTGCCAGCAGCTTAGTAACTAGCGGGGCCAGGGAGCAGTTCTTC
.,.,TRBV7-3,TRBJ2-7,18,CASSPRLGTYQGSYEQYF,TGTGCCAGCAGCCCTCGCCTCGGGACTTACCAAGGCTCCTACGAGCAGTACTTC
TRBD2,.,TRBV7-9,TRBJ2-5,15,CASSPGGTIKETQYF,TGTGCCAGCAGCCCGGGTGGGACTATCAAAGAGACCCAGTACTTC
.,.,TRBV7-9,TRBJ1-2,12,CASSLENSGYTF,TGTGCCAGCAGCTTAGAGAACAGTGGCTACACCTTC
.,.,TRBV4-2,TRBJ2-1,17,CASSQDRGAPSYNEQFF,TGTGCCAGCAGCCAAGATCGCGGGGCCCCCTCCTACAATGAGCAGTTCTTC
.,.,TRBV7-3,TRBJ2-1,16,CASSQPLRGTNNEQFF,TGTGCCAGCAGCCAACCCTTGAGGGGGACAAACAATGAGCAGTTCTTC
.,.,TRBV9,TRBJ2-3,13,CASSVGGVDTQYF,TGTGCCAGCAGCGTAGGGGGGGTGGATACGCAGTATTTT
.,few,TRBV28,TRBJ1-5,15,CASSFAGARGQPQHF,TGTGCCAGCAGTTTCGCAGGGGCACGAGGTCAGCCCCAGCATTTT
.,.,TRBV7-2,TRBJ2-3,15,CASSSDPNPTDTQYF,TGTGCCAGCAGCTCGGACCCAAACCCCACAGATACGCAGTATTTT
.,.,TRBV12-3/TRBV12-4,TRBJ1-5,13,CASTGVALGPQHF,TGTGCCAGCACCGGGGTGGCCTTAGGGCCCCAGCATTTT
.,.,TRBV12-3/TRBV12-4,TRBJ2-3,15,CASDRGSGLTDTQYF,TGTGCCAGCGATCGGGGTAGCGGACTCACAGATACGCAGTATTTT
.,.,TRBV10-2,TRBJ2-1,14,CASRLALGYNEQFF,TGCGCCAGCAGGCTGGCCCTAGGTTACAATGAGCAGTTCTTC
.,.,TRBV12-3/TRBV12-4,TRBJ2-7,12,CASSRGPKPQYF,TGTGCCAGCAGCCGTGGGCCGAAACCCCAGTACTTC
TRBD2,.,TRBV7-9,TRBJ2-7,15,CASSSLREEGYEQYF,TGTGCCAGCAGCTCCCTCCGGGAGGAGGGCTACGAGCAGTACTTC
.,few,TRBV11-2,TRBJ2-6,12,CASPIRANVLTF,TGTGCCAGCCCAATCAGGGCCAACGTCCTGACTTTC